The TCR beta chain described here comes from a study of cytomegalovirus exposure and HLA in healthy donors. Notes on the study in general: Association of a missense DCLRE1C variant with TCR beta V- and J-gene trimming was reported in a later analysis. Later analysis suggested links between common viral pathogens and several top significant clusters. As a later analysis revealed, most CMV-associated TCR beta chains appeared HLA-restricted. Presence/absence analyses treated sequencing depth as roughly uniform across donors.

The PCR employed 60 Vbeta primers together with 13 Jbeta primers. Produced via immunoSEQ multiplex PCR; TCRdb's table is partial and in-frame only. Among over 150,000 clones listed, around four fifths were seen once. In this sample, this clone turned up once. Its target is unknown. V lost 6 bases, J lost 7 bases, and 7 bases lay in between. The CDR3 has 11 amino acids. CDR1 MDHEN and CDR2 SYDVKM come from the germline V gene. The clonotype comes from a woman in her 30s in good health and CMV-seropositive. The chain employs TRBV28 and TRBJ2-4; no clear D gene. The sample comprised PBMCs. Here the CDR3 reads CASSVRNIQYF. CDR3 sequence (DNA): TGTGCCAGCAGCGTTCGGAACATTCAGTACTTC.